These 11 T cell receptor beta chains were all obtained from the same sample, sequenced in a study of glioma-infiltrating T cells after dendritic cell vaccination. Using immunoSEQ multiplex PCR, the repertoire was profiled, and TCRdb retains in-frame clones only, with some absent. The table records tens of thousands of clones, under 85% of them present only once. Time point indicated: after dendritic cell vaccination, including at tumor progression/relapse. The source material was blood, sampled after dendritic cell vaccination. Every receptor here comes from a human donor with glioblastoma.

The J gene is TRBJ1-1, the V gene TRBV4-2; 7 bases align to TRBD1. This CDR3 contains 16 residues. J was trimmed by 1 base and V by 2 bases; bases with no gene match: 7. Looked up from germline, CDR1 is LGHNA and CDR2 is YNFKEQ. The CDR3 DNA follows: TGTGCCAGCAGCCAATACCCCGGACAGGCGAACACTGAAGCTTTCTTT. This sequence encodes CASSQYPGQANTEAFF.

The chain joins TRBV29-1 to TRBJ2-3; TRBD2 matches at 13 bases. The CDR3 totals 16 residues. V lost 4 bases, J lost 1 base, and 5 bases stayed unmatched. The germline V gene has CDR1 SQVTM and CDR2 ANQGSEA. The CDR3 region is CSVGKGLAGGTDTQYF. Here the CDR3 DNA reads TGCAGCGTTGGCAAAGGACTAGCGGGGGGCACAGATACGCAGTATTTT.

The rearrangement uses TRBV15 and TRBJ2-2; D unresolved. Germline V gene data show CDR1 as LNHNV and CDR2 as YYDKDF (reference sequence). The CDR3 has 14 residues. With 0 bases removed from V and 6 bases from J, the gap between germline ends came to 8 bases. This CDR3 reads CATSRDRASGELFF. The CDR3 DNA follows: TGTGCCACCAGCAGAGACCGAGCCTCCGGGGAGCTGTTTTTT.

This clone has only one observation. The chain recombines TRBV11-2 with TRBJ2-7; 12 bases are a match to TRBD2. CDR1 and CDR2 (germline): SGHAT, FQNNGV. This CDR3 has 16 amino acids. The ends lost 4 bases at V and 4 bases at J; junction bases unmatched: 8. CDR3 amino acids: CASSSGLAGYGYEQYF. CDR3 nucleotide sequence: TGTGCCAGCAGCTCTGGACTAGCGGGGTACGGGTACGAGCAGTACTTC.

This clone was counted only a few times. The gene calls are TRBV5-6 and TRBJ1-1; possible D gene TRBD1, 5 bases. From germline, CDR1 is SGHDT and CDR2 YYEEEE. The V gene lost 6 bases and the J gene lost 0 bases, with 9 bases spanning the gap. The CDR3 runs to 13 residues. The CDR3 region is CASIGTLNTEAFF. CDR3 sequence (DNA): TGTGCCAGCATCGGGACTTTGAACACTGAAGCTTTCTTT. The full variable domain, rest sourced from reference TRBV5-6 and TRBJ1-1, is DAGVTQSPTHLIKTRGQQVTLRCSPKSGHDTVSWYQQALGQGPQFIFQYYEEEERQRGNFPDRFSGHQFPNYSSELNVNALLLGDSALYLCASIGTLNTEAFFGQGTRLTVV.

The chain joins TRBV11-2 to TRBJ2-5; 9 positions agree with TRBD1. The CDR3 is 17 residues long. V dropped 0 bases and J dropped 3; count of bases not matched to a gene: 8. Germline-derived CDR1 and CDR2 are SGHAT and FQNNGV. The CDR3 sequence is CASSLDGTGPSEETQYF. CDR3 DNA: TGTGCCAGCAGCTTAGATGGGACAGGGCCCTCCGAAGAGACCCAGTACTTC.

The CDR3, as DNA: TGTGCCAGCAGTGACAGGACAGGGGAAGAGACCCAGTACTTC. It specifies CASSDRTGEETQYF. The chain employs TRBV25-1 and TRBJ2-5; 9 bases fit TRBD1. The CDR3 spans 14 residues. CDR1 is MGHDK and CDR2 is SYGVNS in the germline V gene. V dropped 3 bases and J dropped 3; count of bases not matched to a gene: 2.

The chain employs TRBV5-4 and TRBJ1-1, with a possible D match to TRBD1 (6 bases). V shed 3 bases and J shed 0 bases, with 12 bases lying between them. Germline V CDR1 and CDR2: SGHNT, YYREEE (reference sequence). The CDR3 is 15 residues long. For the CDR3, the DNA is TGTGCCAGCAGCTCCCGGACAGTACTGAACACTGAAGCTTTCTTT. It codes for CASSSRTVLNTEAFF.

The rearrangement links TRBV4-1 to TRBJ1-5; 8 positions agree with TRBD1. The CDR3 covers 18 residues. Per germline, CDR1 MGHRA and CDR2 YSYEKL. V trimming: 0 bases; J trimming: 7 bases; junction bases outside the gene matches: 14. The CDR3 reads CASSQEAGGPGFGQPQHF. For the CDR3, the DNA is TGCGCCAGCAGCCAAGAGGCAGGGGGCCCCGGTTTTGGGCAGCCCCAGCATTTT.

This clone has more than one count but fewer than ten. The chain carries TRBV10-3 and TRBJ1-5, with D maybe TRBD1 (6 bases). CDR1 is ENHRY, CDR2 SYGVKD, per germline. CDR3 length: 14 residues. Trimming pared 4 bases from V and 6 bases from J, leaving 13 bases between. The CDR3 bases are TGTGCCATCAGTGGGGGAGGGGGGAGTCAGCCCCAGCATTTT. This encodes CAISGGGGSQPQHF.

Remarks on this clone: Different DNA sequences within this sample yield the same CDR3. The V call is TRBV6-5, the J call TRBJ1-2; possible D gene TRBD1, 6 bases. The V gene lost 4 bases and the J gene lost 3 bases, with 15 bases spanning the gap. Germline V gives CDR1 MNHEY, CDR2 SVGAGI. The CDR3 length is 15 residues. The CDR3 reads CASSSLTGLDYGYTF. The CDR3 DNA reads TGTGCCAGCAGTTCCCTGACAGGACTCGACTATGGCTACACCTTC.